The T cell receptor (beta chain) under discussion was sequenced for a study of CD4 T cells in relation to SARS-CoV-2 and coronaviruses. This CDR3 is 12 amino acids long. Germline loops: CDR1 KGHDR, CDR2 SFDVKD. V dropped 7 bases and J dropped 0 bases, with 5 bases sitting between them. The repertoire was sequenced with immunoSEQ multiplex PCR; TCRdb's copy has only in-frame clones and lacks some. The sample carries more than 50,000 clones, more than 80% recorded once. CD4+ T cells from unexposed donors were obtained before the COVID-19 pandemic (2011-2018). This chain connects TRBV24-1 to TRBJ2-5, with no clear D. Source material: memory CD4+ T cells from PBMCs. The clonotype originates from a human donor in good health. The CDR3 sequence: CATSTDQETQYF. The CDR3 DNA is TGTGCCACCAGCACTGACCAAGAGACCCAGTACTTC.